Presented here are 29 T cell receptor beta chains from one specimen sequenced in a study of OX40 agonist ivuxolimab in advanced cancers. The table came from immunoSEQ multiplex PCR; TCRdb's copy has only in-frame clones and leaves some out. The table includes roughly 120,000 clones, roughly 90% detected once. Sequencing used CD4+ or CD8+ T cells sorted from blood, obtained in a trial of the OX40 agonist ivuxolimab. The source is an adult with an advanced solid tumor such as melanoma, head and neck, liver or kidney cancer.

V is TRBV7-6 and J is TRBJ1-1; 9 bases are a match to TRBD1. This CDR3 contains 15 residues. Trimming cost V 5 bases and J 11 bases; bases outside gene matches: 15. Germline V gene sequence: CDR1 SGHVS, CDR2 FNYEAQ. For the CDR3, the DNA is TGTGCCAGCAGCCACCATCCGGACAGGGGCAAGGAGGCTTTCTTT. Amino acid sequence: CASSHHPDRGKEAFF.

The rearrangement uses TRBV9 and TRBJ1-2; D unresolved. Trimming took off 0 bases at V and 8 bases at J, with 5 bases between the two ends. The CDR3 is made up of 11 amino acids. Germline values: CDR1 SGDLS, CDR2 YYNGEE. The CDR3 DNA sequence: TGTGCCAGCAGCGTAGGTCGGGGCTACACCTTC. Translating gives CASSVGRGYTF. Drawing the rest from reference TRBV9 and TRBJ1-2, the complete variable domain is DSGVTQTPKHLITATGQRVTLRCSPRSGDLSVYWYQQSLDQGLQFLIQYYNGEERAKGNILERFSAQQFPDLHSELNLSSLELGDSALYFCASSVGRGYTFGSGTRLTVV.

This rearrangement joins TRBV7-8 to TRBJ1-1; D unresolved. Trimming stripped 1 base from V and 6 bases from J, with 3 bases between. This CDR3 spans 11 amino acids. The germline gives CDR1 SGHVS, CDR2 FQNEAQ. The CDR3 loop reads CASSLEPEAFF. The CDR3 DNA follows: TGTGCCAGCAGCTTAGAGCCTGAAGCTTTCTTT.

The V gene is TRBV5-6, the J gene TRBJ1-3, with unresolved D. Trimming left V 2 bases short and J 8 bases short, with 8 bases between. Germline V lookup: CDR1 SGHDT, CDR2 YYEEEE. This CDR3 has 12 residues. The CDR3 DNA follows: TGTGCCAGCAGCTTTACGCCAGACACCATATATTTT. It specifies CASSFTPDTIYF.

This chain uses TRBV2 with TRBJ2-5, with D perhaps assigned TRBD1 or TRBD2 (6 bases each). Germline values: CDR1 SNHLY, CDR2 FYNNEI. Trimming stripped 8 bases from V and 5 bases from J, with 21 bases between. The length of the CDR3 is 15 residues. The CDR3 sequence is CASGYSGDGGETQYF. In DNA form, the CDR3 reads TGTGCCAGCGGGTACTCAGGGGATGGGGGGGAGACCCAGTACTTC.

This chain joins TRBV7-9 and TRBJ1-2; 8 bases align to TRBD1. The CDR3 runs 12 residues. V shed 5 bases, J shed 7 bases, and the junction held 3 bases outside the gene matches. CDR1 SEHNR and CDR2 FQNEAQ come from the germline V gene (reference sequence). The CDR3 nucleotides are TGTGCCAGCAGCCAGGGGGCGGGTGGCTACACCTTC. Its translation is CASSQGAGGYTF.

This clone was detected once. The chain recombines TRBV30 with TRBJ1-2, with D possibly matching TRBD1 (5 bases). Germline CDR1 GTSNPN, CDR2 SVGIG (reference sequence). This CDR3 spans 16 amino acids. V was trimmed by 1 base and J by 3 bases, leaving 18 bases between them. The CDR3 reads CAWSGGGDRPYYGYTF. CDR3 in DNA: TGTGCCTGGAGTGGGGGAGGGGATCGCCCTTACTATGGCTACACCTTC.

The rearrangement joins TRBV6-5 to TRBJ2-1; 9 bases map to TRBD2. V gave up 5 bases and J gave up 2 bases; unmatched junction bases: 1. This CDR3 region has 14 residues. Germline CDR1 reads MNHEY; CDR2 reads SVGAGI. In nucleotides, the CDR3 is TGTGCCAGCAGTCTAGCGGGGACCTACAATGAGCAGTTCTTC. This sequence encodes CASSLAGTYNEQFF.

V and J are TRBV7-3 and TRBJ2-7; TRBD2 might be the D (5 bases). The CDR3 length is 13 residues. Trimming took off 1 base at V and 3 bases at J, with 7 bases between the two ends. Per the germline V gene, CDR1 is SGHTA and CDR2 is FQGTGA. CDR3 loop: CASSLNSGYEQYF. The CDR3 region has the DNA TGTGCCAGCAGCTTAAACAGCGGCTACGAGCAGTACTTC.

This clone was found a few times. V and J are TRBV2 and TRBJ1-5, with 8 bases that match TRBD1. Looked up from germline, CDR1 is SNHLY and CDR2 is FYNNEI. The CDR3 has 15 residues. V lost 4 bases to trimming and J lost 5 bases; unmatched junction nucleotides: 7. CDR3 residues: CASSGSRGLHQPQHF. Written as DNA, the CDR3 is TGTGCCAGCAGTGGTAGCAGGGGGCTGCATCAGCCCCAGCATTTT.

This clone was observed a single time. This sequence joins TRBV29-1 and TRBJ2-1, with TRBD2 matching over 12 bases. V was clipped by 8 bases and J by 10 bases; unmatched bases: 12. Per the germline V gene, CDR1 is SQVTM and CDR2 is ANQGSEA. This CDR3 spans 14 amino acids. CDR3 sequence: CSFRTSGAGGEQFF. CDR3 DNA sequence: TGCAGCTTCCGGACTAGCGGGGCCGGCGGAGAGCAGTTCTTC.

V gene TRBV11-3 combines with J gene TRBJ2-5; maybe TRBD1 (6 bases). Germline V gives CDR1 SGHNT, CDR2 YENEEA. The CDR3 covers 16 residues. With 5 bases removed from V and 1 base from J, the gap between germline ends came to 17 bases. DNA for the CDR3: TGTGCCAGCAGCCCCCGGACAGAACCAGGCCAAGAGACCCAGTACTTC. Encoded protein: CASSPRTEPGQETQYF. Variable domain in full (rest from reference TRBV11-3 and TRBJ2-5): EAGVVQSPRYKIIEKKQPVAFWCNPISGHNTLYWYLQNLGQGPELLIRYENEEAVDDSQLPKDRFSAERLKGVDSTLKIQPAELGDSAVYLCASSPRTEPGQETQYFGPGTRLLVL.

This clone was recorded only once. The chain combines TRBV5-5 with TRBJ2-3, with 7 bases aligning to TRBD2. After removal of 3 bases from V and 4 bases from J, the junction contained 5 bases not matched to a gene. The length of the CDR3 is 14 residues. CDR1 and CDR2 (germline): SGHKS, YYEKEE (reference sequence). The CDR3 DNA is TGTGCCAGCAGCTACAGCGGGATCCCAGATACGCAGTATTTT. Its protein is CASSYSGIPDTQYF. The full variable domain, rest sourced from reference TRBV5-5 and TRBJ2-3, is DAGVTQSPTHLIKTRGQQVTLRCSPISGHKSVSWYQQVLGQGPQFIFQYYEKEERGRGNFPDRFSARQFPNYSSELNVNALLLGDSALYLCASSYSGIPDTQYFGPGTRLTVL.

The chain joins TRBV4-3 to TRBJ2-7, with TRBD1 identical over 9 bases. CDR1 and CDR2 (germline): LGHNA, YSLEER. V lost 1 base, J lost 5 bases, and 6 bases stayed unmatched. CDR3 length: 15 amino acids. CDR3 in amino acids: CASSQAGQGINEQYF. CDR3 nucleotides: TGCGCCAGCAGCCAAGCGGGACAGGGTATCAACGAGCAGTACTTC.

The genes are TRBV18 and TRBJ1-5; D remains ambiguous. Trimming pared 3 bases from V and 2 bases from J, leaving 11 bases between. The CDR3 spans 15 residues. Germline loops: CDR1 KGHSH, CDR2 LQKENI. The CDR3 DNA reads TGTGCCAGCTCACCCGGAGGGTTAGGCAATCAGCCCCAGCATTTT. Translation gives CASSPGGLGNQPQHF.

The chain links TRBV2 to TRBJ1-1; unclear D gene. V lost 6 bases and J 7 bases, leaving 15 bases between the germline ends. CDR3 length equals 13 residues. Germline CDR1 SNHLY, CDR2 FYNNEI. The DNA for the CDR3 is TGTGCCAGCAGCGCGGACCGAAGCCTTGAAGCTTTCTTT. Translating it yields CASSADRSLEAFF.

The CDR3 DNA sequence: TGTGCCAGCAGCCCCCGGGACAGAAACATGAACACTGAAGCTTTCTTT. Protein sequence: CASSPRDRNMNTEAFF. J is TRBJ1-1 and V is TRBV11-1; 7 positions agree with TRBD1. Germline CDR1 and CDR2: SGHAT and FQDESV (reference sequence). The CDR3 length is 16 residues. Trimming cost V 5 bases and J 0 bases; bases outside gene matches: 9.

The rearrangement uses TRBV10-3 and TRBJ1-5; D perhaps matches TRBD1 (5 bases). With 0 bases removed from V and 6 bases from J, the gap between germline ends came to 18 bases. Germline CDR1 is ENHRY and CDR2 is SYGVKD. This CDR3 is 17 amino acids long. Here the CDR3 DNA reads TGTGCCATCAGTGAGTCTCTTGGAGGGGATAGAGTTCAGCCCCAGCATTTT. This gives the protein CAISESLGGDRVQPQHF.

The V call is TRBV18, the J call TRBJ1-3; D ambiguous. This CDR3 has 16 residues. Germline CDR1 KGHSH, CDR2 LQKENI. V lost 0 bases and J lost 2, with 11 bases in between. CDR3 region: CASSPPVTVAGNTIYF. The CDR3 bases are TGTGCCAGCTCACCACCGGTAACAGTCGCTGGAAACACCATATATTTT.

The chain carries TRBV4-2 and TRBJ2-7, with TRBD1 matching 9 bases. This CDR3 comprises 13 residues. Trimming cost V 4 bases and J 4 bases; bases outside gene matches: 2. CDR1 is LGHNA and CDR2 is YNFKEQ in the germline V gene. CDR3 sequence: CASSLGQGYEQYF. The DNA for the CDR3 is TGTGCCAGCAGCCTTGGACAGGGGTACGAGCAGTACTTC.

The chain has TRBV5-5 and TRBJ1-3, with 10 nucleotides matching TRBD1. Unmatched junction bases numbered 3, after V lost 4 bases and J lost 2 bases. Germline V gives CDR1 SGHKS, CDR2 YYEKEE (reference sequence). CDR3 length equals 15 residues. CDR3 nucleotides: TGTGCCAGCAGCAAGGACAGGGGGACTGGAAACACCATATATTTT. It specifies CASSKDRGTGNTIYF.

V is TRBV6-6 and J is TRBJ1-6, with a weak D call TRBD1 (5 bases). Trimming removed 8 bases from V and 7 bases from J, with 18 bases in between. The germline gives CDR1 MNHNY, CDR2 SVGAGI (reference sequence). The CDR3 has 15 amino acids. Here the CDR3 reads CASGKGPMGNSPLHF. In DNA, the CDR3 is TGTGCCAGCGGAAAGGGACCAATGGGAAATTCACCCCTCCACTTT.

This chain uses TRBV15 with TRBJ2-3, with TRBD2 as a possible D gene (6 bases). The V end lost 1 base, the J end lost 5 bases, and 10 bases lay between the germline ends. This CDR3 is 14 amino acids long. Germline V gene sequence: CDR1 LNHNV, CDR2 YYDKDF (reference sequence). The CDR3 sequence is CATSRGLGEDTQYF. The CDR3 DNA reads TGTGCCACCAGCAGAGGACTAGGGGAAGATACGCAGTATTTT. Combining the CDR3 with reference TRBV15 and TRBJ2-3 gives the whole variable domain DAMVIQNPRYQVTQFGKPVTLSCSQTLNHNVMYWYQQKSSQAPKLLFHYYDKDFNNEADTPDNFQSRRPNTSFCFLDIRSPGLGDTAMYLCATSRGLGEDTQYFGPGTRLTVL.

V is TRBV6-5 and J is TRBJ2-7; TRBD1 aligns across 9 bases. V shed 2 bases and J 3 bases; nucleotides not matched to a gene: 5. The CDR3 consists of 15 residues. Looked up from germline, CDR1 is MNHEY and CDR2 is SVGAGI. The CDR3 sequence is CASSYADRGGYEQYF. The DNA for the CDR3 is TGTGCCAGCAGTTACGCTGACAGGGGGGGCTACGAGCAGTACTTC.

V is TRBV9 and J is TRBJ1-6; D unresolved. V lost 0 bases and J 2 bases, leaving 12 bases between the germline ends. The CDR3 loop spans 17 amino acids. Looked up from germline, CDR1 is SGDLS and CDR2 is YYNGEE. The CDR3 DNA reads TGTGCCAGCAGCGTAGAAAGGGATGGTGCCTATAATTCACCCCTCCACTTT. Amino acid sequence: CASSVERDGAYNSPLHF.

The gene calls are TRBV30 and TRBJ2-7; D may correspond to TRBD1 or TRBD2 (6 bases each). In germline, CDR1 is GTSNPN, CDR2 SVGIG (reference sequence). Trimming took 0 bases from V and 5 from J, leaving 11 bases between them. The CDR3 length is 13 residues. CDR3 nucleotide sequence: TGTGCCTGGAGTGTAGGGGGGAAGAACGAGCAGTACTTC. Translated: CAWSVGGKNEQYF.

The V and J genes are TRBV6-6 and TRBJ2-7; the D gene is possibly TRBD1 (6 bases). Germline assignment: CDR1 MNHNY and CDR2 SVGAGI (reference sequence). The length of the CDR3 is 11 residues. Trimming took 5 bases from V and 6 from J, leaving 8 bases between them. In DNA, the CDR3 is TGTGCCAGCAGTAAAGGGGGCGAGCAGTACTTC. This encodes CASSKGGEQYF.

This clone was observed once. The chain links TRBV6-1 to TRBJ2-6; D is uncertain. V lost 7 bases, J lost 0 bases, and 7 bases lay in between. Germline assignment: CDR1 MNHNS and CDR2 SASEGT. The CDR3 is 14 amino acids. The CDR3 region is CASKVSSGANVLTF. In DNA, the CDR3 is TGTGCCAGCAAAGTCAGCTCTGGGGCCAACGTCCTGACTTTC.

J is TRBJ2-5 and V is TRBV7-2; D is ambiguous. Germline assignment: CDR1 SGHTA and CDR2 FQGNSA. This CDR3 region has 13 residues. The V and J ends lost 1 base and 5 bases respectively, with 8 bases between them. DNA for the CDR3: TGTGCCAGCAGCTTAGTATTCAGTGAGACCCAGTACTTC. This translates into CASSLVFSETQYF.